The 28 T cell receptor beta chains in this list originate from one sample, sequenced in a study of cytomegalovirus exposure and HLA in healthy donors (dated by TCRdb to the late 2010s). Library preparation used the immunoSEQ multiplex PCR assay. For the multiplex PCR, a mixture combining 60 forward primers for TCR Vbeta segments and 13 reverse primers for TCR Jbeta segments was used. Imported from immuneACCESS, the table was reduced by TCRdb to in-frame sequences with V and J called. These copies leave out some clones; in studies compared against another copy, an unresolved V gene accounts for under half, and the cause of the remainder is not known. Counted in this sample were 100,000 to 150,000 clones; over 70% of them appeared once. Clones ranked in the top ten supply 1% to 1.5% of the sample. Sequenced sample: PBMCs. These TCRs come from a female donor in good health and CMV-seronegative.

This clone was counted a single time. The genes are TRBV7-6 and TRBJ2-7; D is perhaps TRBD2 (5 bases). The germline V gene has CDR1 SGHVS and CDR2 FNYEAQ. Trimming cost V 1 base and J 3 bases, with 7 bases left between them. The CDR3 runs to 13 residues. The CDR3 DNA is TGTGCCAGCAGCTTAGGGACTTACTACGAGCAGTACTTC. This translates into CASSLGTYYEQYF.

This chain uses TRBV7-9 with TRBJ2-2; D is perhaps TRBD2 (5 bases). Trimming stripped 6 bases from V and 6 bases from J, with 11 bases between. Germline V lookup: CDR1 SEHNR, CDR2 FQNEAQ (reference sequence). This CDR3 spans 13 amino acids. DNA of the CDR3: TGTGCCAGCAGGAGAAGCGGAGCCGGGGAGCTGTTTTTT. It is translated as CASRRSGAGELFF.

The chain recombines TRBV5-4 with TRBJ1-3; no firm D call. Trimming took off 4 bases at V and 4 bases at J, with 12 bases between the two ends. The CDR3 is 14 amino acids. From germline, CDR1 is SGHNT and CDR2 YYREEE (reference sequence). In nucleotides, the CDR3 is TGTGCCAGCAGCGACTCGCGAGGGGGAAACACCATATATTTT. Its protein is CASSDSRGGNTIYF.

V gene TRBV5-4 combines with J gene TRBJ2-4; D possibly corresponds to TRBD2 (7 bases). V dropped 2 bases and J dropped 7 bases, with 10 bases sitting between them. The CDR3 is made up of 13 amino acids. Germline V gene data show CDR1 as SGHNT and CDR2 as YYREEE (reference sequence). CDR3 in amino acids: CASSFGGPNIQYF. CDR3 in DNA: TGTGCCAGCAGCTTCGGGGGGCCGAACATTCAGTACTTC.

The rearrangement links TRBV5-4 to TRBJ1-2; weak D call: TRBD1 (6 bases). From germline, CDR1 is SGHNT and CDR2 YYREEE (reference sequence). V lost 1 base to trimming and J lost 4 bases, with 20 bases between them. This CDR3 region has 17 residues. The CDR3 nucleotides read TGTGCCAGCAGCTTGCCACGAATCAGGGGAGAGGGCTATGGCTACACCTTC. This gives the protein CASSLPRIRGEGYGYTF.

This clone was seen just once. The chain recombines TRBV7-9 with TRBJ2-3; TRBD2 aligns across 8 bases. CDR1 is SEHNR and CDR2 is FQNEAQ in the germline V gene (reference sequence). V was clipped by 4 bases and J by 0 bases; unmatched bases: 9. This CDR3 comprises 17 residues. In DNA form, the CDR3 reads TGTGCCAGCAGCTACCGGCCGGGGGGGAATAGCACAGATACGCAGTATTTT. Its translation is CASSYRPGGNSTDTQYF.

The chain uses TRBV5-1 and TRBJ1-3; possibly TRBD1 for D (5 bases). The V and J ends lost 0 bases and 7 bases respectively, with 17 bases between them. The CDR3 covers 16 residues. Germline values: CDR1 SGHRS, CDR2 YFSETQ. The CDR3 is CASSLGGAISSNTIYF. CDR3 DNA: TGCGCCAGCAGCTTGGGGGGCGCGATTTCCTCTAACACCATATATTTT.

This chain connects TRBV4-1 to TRBJ2-1; D is unclear. V shed 1 base and J shed 8 bases, with 15 bases lying between them. The CDR3 totals 15 residues. CDR1 and CDR2 from the germline V gene are MGHRA and YSYEKL. The CDR3 here is CASSQASGSNHEQFF. The CDR3 DNA follows: TGCGCCAGCAGCCAAGCCTCGGGTAGTAATCATGAGCAGTTCTTC.

CDR3 amino acids: CASSYPGMNTEAFF. The CDR3 coding sequence is TGTGCCAGCAGTTACCCGGGGATGAACACTGAAGCTTTCTTT. This sequence joins TRBV6-5 and TRBJ1-1; the D is unclear. The CDR3 sequence is 14 residues long. Germline CDR1 MNHEY, CDR2 SVGAGI. V lost 2 bases and J 0 bases, leaving 7 bases between the germline ends.

This chain uses TRBV5-1 with TRBJ2-1; 9 bases match TRBD2. The CDR3 loop spans 15 amino acids. Germline-derived CDR1 and CDR2 are SGHRS and YFSETQ. The V and J ends lost 0 bases and 6 bases, in that order; junction bases with no gene match: 4. The CDR3 DNA reads TGCGCCAGCAGCTTGGGGGCGGGGGGGATCAATGAGCAGTTCTTC. As protein: CASSLGAGGINEQFF.

V usage is TRBV19 and J usage is TRBJ1-2; D unclear. Germline CDR1 LNHDA, CDR2 SQIVND (reference sequence). V was cut by 5 bases and J by 4 bases, with 17 bases left in between. This CDR3 is built from 15 residues. CDR3: CASSWHIGEVYGYTF. In DNA, the CDR3 is TGTGCCAGTAGTTGGCACATCGGGGAAGTCTATGGCTACACCTTC.

Only one count was recorded for this clone. The chain has TRBV27 and TRBJ2-7, with 9 bases lining up with TRBD1. Germline-derived CDR1 and CDR2 are MNHEY and SMNVEV (reference sequence). This CDR3 comprises 13 residues. The J segment lost 4 bases and the V segment lost 8 bases, leaving 6 bases of the junction unmatched. This chain's CDR3 is CASRDRGVYEQYF. Written as DNA, the CDR3 is TGTGCCAGCCGAGACAGGGGGGTGTACGAGCAGTACTTC.

The chain employs TRBV27 and TRBJ2-7; 9 bases align to TRBD1. The CDR3 extends over 13 amino acids. Germline lookup yields CDR1 MNHEY and CDR2 SMNVEV (reference sequence). V was pared by 6 bases and J by 5 bases, with 5 bases of the junction left unmatched. The CDR3 region is CASRGQGLNEQYF. CDR3 coding DNA: TGTGCCAGCAGGGGACAGGGTCTGAACGAGCAGTACTTC.

CDR3 region: CASSLLLAGIYEQYF. As DNA, the CDR3 is TGTGCCAGCAGCTTGCTTCTAGCGGGTATTTACGAGCAGTACTTC. The genes are TRBV5-4 and TRBJ2-7, with 8 bases lining up with TRBD2. The CDR3 extends over 15 amino acids. Germline values: CDR1 SGHNT, CDR2 YYREEE (reference sequence). The V gene end was trimmed by 1 base and the J gene end by 4 bases; junction bases not matched to a gene: 7. Together with reference TRBV5-4 and TRBJ2-7, the CDR3 gives the full variable domain: ETGVTQSPTHLIKTRGQQVTLRCSSQSGHNTVSWYQQALGQGPQFIFQYYREEENGRGNFPPRFSGLQFPNYSSELNVNALELDDSALYLCASSLLLAGIYEQYFGPGTRLTVT.

The rearrangement joins TRBV5-4 to TRBJ2-5; tentatively, D is TRBD1 (6 bases). Trimming pared 5 bases from V and 8 bases from J, leaving 16 bases between. CDR3 length: 13 residues. Germline assignment: CDR1 SGHNT and CDR2 YYREEE (reference sequence). CDR3 loop: CASRSDRQQTQYF. The DNA of the CDR3 is TGTGCCAGCAGATCCGACAGGCAACAAACCCAGTACTTC.

This clone was detected only once. This chain joins TRBV28 and TRBJ2-7, with TRBD1 identical over 8 bases. The CDR3 is made up of 14 amino acids. Germline V lookup: CDR1 MDHEN, CDR2 SYDVKM. Trimming removed 6 bases from V and 5 bases from J; junction bases left unmatched: 9. This chain's CDR3 is CASSLGQGLDEQYF. Here the CDR3 DNA reads TGTGCCAGCAGCCTAGGACAGGGTTTAGACGAGCAGTACTTC.

This clone was recorded only once. The chain has TRBV10-1 and TRBJ2-4; D is possibly TRBD2 (7 bases). There are 12 residues in the CDR3. Trimming took off 2 bases at V and 11 bases at J, with 10 bases between the two ends. The germline CDR1 and CDR2 sequences are WNHNN and SYGVQD (reference sequence). DNA for the CDR3: TGCGCCAGCAGTGAGCCGGGGGGCGTTCAGTACTTC. Protein product: CASSEPGGVQYF.

Turning to this clone: Germline and junction disagree at one end, which may indicate a read error. The chain couples TRBV18 to TRBJ2-6; 8 bases align to TRBD2. CDR3 length: 19 amino acids. The germline CDR1 and CDR2 sequences are KGHSH and LQKENI. CDR3 coding DNA: TGTGCCAGCTCAAGGGCCTTAGCGGGGTGGTCCTCTGGGGCCAACGGCCTGACTTTC. The encoded protein is CASSRALAGWSSGANGLTF.

This clone was seen a handful of times. The genes are TRBV11-1 and TRBJ2-3; perhaps TRBD2 as D (6 bases). Germline CDR1 is SGHAT and CDR2 is FQDESV (reference sequence). V was cut by 2 bases and J by 1 base, with 13 bases left in between. The CDR3 is 16 residues long. The CDR3 DNA reads as TGTGCCAGCAGCTTATTAGGAGGGAGGCGCACAGATACGCAGTATTTT. As protein: CASSLLGGRRTDTQYF.

Worth noting for this clone: One junction end does not reproduce the germline sequence, and a read error may be involved. The CDR3 spells CASNKDSSWANVLTF. The DNA of the CDR3 is TGTGCCAGCAACAAAGACAGCTCTTGGGCCAACGTCCTGACTTTC. This chain uses TRBV6-1 with TRBJ2-6; TRBD1 is a possible D gene (5 bases). Germline assignment: CDR1 MNHNS and CDR2 SASEGT. This CDR3 contains 15 residues.

V is TRBV10-1 and J is TRBJ2-5, with D possibly matching TRBD2 (7 bases). The ends were cut back, 0 bases at V and 4 bases at J, with 18 bases in the middle. The germline V gene has CDR1 WNHNN and CDR2 SYGVQD (reference sequence). The CDR3 contains 17 residues. Here the CDR3 DNA reads TGCGCCAGCAGTGAGTCGAGATTCCGTGGGGGGGCAGAGACCCAGTACTTC. Translation: CASSESRFRGGAETQYF.

The chain couples TRBV18 to TRBJ1-4; 8 bases match TRBD1. J lost 13 bases, V lost 3 bases, and 22 bases had no gene match. The germline V gene encodes CDR1 KGHSH and CDR2 LQKENI. This CDR3 has 18 residues. The CDR3 DNA reads as TGTGCCAGCTCACCCATCAGGGGGCGCGGATCGCCCGTAAAAGGACTGTTTTTT. This translates into CASSPIRGRGSPVKGLFF.

This clone is a singleton in its sample. This chain connects TRBV18 to TRBJ1-3; D is uncertain. Germline V gene data show CDR1 as KGHSH and CDR2 as LQKENI. The CDR3 contains 14 residues. Trimming took 1 base from V and 0 from J, leaving 4 bases between them. CDR3: CASSPRASGNTIYF. The CDR3 DNA reads as TGTGCCAGCTCACCACGGGCCTCTGGAAACACCATATATTTT.

This clone has a single count. The rearrangement links TRBV2 to TRBJ2-2; a possible D gene is TRBD1 (5 bases). The V and J ends lost 5 bases and 1 base respectively, with 8 bases between them. The germline CDR1 and CDR2 sequences are SNHLY and FYNNEI. The length of the CDR3 is 14 residues. Written as DNA, the CDR3 is TGTGCCAGCAGTCCCGGACAGAACACCGGGGAGCTGTTTTTT. Protein product: CASSPGQNTGELFF.

This chain uses TRBV27 with TRBJ2-5, with a possible D match to TRBD2 (5 bases). V was cut by 3 bases and J by 7 bases, with 6 bases left in between. The CDR3 has 11 residues. The V gene's germline CDR1 is MNHEY and CDR2 SMNVEV (reference sequence). The CDR3 spells CASSFGRTQYF. CDR3 coding DNA: TGTGCCAGCAGTTTTGGGAGGACCCAGTACTTC.

V usage is TRBV7-2 and J usage is TRBJ2-7, with 9 bases matching TRBD2. The germline V gene encodes CDR1 SGHTA and CDR2 FQGNSA. The CDR3 is made up of 17 amino acids. The ends lost 2 bases at V and 2 bases at J; junction bases unmatched: 10. The CDR3 DNA reads as TGTGCCAGCAGCTTACATAGCGGGAGTCTGAACCCCTACGAGCAGTACTTC. It is translated as CASSLHSGSLNPYEQYF.

The chain is built from TRBV7-2 and TRBJ2-5; TRBD1 aligns across 7 bases. The V segment lost 6 bases and the J segment 4 bases; nucleotides outside the gene matches: 14. CDR1 SGHTA and CDR2 FQGNSA come from the germline V gene. The CDR3 sequence is 16 residues long. CDR3 protein: CASRARRSGGRETQYF. The CDR3 DNA sequence: TGTGCCAGCAGGGCCCGGCGCTCAGGGGGTCGAGAGACCCAGTACTTC.

The gene calls are TRBV6-4 and TRBJ2-1; TRBD2 aligns across 9 bases. Germline V gene data show CDR1 as MRHNA and CDR2 as SNTAGT. This CDR3 spans 15 amino acids. V was clipped by 2 bases and J by 4 bases; unmatched bases: 3. The CDR3 sequence is CASSDEAGGYNEQFF. The CDR3 DNA sequence: TGTGCCAGCAGTGACGAGGCGGGAGGGTACAATGAGCAGTTCTTC.